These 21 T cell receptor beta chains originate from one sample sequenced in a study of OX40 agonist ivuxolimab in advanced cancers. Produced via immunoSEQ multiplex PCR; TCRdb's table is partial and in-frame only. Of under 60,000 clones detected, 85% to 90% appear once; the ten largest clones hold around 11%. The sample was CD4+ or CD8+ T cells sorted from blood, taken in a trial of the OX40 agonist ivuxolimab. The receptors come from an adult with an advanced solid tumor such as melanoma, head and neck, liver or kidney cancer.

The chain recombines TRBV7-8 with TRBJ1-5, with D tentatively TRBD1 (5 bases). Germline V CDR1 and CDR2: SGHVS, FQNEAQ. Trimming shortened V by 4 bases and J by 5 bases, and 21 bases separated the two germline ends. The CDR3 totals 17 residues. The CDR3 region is CASSSPWSGVGDQPQHF. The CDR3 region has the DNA TGTGCCAGCAGCTCTCCTTGGTCGGGGGTTGGAGATCAGCCCCAGCATTTT.

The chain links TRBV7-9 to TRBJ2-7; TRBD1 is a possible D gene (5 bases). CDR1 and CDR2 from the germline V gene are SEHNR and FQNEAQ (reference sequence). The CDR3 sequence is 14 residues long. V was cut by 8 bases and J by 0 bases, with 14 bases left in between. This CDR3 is CASYTTASSYEQYF. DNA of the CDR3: TGTGCCAGCTATACGACAGCAAGCTCCTACGAGCAGTACTTC.

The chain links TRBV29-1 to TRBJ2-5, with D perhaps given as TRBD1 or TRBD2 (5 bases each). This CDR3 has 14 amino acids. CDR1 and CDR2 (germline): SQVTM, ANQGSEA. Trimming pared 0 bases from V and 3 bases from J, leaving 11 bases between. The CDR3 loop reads CSVEEGRGKETQYF. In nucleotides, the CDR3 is TGCAGCGTTGAAGAGGGACGGGGAAAAGAGACCCAGTACTTC.

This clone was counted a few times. The CDR3 reads CASSLGQLMNTEAFF. For the CDR3, the DNA is TGCGCCAGCAGCCTCGGACAGCTAATGAACACTGAAGCTTTCTTT. The chain recombines TRBV4-1 with TRBJ1-1; TRBD1 is a possible D gene (6 bases). Germline V CDR1 and CDR2: MGHRA, YSYEKL. This CDR3 has 15 residues. V was clipped by 4 bases and J by 0 bases, with 12 bases between them.

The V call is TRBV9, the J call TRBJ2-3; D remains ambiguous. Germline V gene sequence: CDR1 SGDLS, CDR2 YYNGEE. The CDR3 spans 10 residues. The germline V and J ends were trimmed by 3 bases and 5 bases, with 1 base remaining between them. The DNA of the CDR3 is TGTGCCAGCAGCGGAGATACGCAGTATTTT. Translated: CASSGDTQYF.

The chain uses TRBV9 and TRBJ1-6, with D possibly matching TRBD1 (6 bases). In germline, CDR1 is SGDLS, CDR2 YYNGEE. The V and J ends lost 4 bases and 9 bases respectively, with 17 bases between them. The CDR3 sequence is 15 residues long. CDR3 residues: CASSPEGGYGSPLHF. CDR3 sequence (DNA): TGTGCCAGCAGCCCCGAAGGGGGGTACGGTTCACCCCTCCACTTT.

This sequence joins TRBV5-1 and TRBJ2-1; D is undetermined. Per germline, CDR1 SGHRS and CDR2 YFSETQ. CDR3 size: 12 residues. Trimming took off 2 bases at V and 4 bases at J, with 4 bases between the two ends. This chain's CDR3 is CASSFSYNEQFF. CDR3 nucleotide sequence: TGCGCCAGCAGCTTTTCGTACAATGAGCAGTTCTTC.

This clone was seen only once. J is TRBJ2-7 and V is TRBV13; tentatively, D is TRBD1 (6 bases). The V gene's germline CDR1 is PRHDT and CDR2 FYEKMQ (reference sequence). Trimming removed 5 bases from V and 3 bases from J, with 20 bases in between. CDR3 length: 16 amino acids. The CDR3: CASSPTSTGPLYEQYF. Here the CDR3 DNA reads TGTGCCAGCAGCCCGACGAGTACAGGGCCCCTCTACGAGCAGTACTTC.

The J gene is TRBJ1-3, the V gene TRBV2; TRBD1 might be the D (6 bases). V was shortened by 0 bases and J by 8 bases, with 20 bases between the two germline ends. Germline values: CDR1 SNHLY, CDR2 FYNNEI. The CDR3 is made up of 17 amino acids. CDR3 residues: CASSEALGGEDVDTIYF. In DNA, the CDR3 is TGTGCCAGCAGTGAAGCGCTTGGGGGCGAGGACGTGGACACCATATATTTT. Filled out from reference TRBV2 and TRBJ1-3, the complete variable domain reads EPEVTQTPSHQVTQMGQEVILRCVPISNHLYFYWYRQILGQKVEFLVSFYNNEISEKSEIFDDQFSVERPDGSNFTLKIRSTKLEDSAMYFCASSEALGGEDVDTIYFGEGSWLTVV.

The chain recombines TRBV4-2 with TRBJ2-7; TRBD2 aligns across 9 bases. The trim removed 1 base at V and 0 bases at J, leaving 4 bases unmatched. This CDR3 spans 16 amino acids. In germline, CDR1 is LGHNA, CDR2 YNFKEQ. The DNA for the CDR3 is TGTGCCAGCAGCCAAGTAGCTAGCGGGAACTCCTACGAGCAGTACTTC. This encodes CASSQVASGNSYEQYF.

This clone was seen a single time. CDR3 DNA: TGTGCCAGCAGTTTAAAGCCCGGGGGCGACGGACAGCCCCAGCATTTT. Protein product: CASSLKPGGDGQPQHF. The chain recombines TRBV27 with TRBJ1-5, with D maybe TRBD1 (6 bases). The V end was cut by 2 bases, the J end by 7 bases, with 18 bases between. The CDR3 extends over 16 amino acids. The germline gives CDR1 MNHEY, CDR2 SMNVEV (reference sequence).

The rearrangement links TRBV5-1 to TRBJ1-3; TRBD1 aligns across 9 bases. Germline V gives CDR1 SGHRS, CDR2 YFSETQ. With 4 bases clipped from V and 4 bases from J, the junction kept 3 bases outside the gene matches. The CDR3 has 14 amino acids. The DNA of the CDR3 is TGCGCCAGCAGCCTGGGACAGGGAGGAAACACCATATATTTT. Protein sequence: CASSLGQGGNTIYF.

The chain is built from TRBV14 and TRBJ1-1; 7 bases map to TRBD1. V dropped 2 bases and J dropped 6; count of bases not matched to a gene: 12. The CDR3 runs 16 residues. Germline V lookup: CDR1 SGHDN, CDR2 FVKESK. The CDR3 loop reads CASSQITGTEAPEAFF. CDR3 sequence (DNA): TGTGCCAGCAGCCAAATAACCGGGACAGAGGCCCCTGAAGCTTTCTTT.

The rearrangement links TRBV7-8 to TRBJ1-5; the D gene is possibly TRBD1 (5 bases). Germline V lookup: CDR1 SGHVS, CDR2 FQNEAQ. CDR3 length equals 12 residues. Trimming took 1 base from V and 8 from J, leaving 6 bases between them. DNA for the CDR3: TGTGCCAGCAGCTTAGGGGGCGAGCCCCAGCATTTT. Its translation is CASSLGGEPQHF.

CDR3 nucleotides: TGCAGTGTACTAGCTAGCAATGAGCAGTTCTTC. Protein sequence: CSVLASNEQFF. The V and J genes are TRBV20-1 and TRBJ2-1, with D possibly matching TRBD2 (6 bases). CDR1 and CDR2 (germline): DFQATT, SNEGSKA (reference sequence). The germline V and J ends were trimmed by 7 bases and 6 bases, with 10 bases remaining between them. The CDR3 totals 11 residues.

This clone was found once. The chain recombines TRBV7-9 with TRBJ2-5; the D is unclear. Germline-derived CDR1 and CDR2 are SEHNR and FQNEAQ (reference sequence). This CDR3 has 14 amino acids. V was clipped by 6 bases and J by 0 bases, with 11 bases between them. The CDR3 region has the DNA TGTGCCAGCAGTCAGATCCAGAACCAAGAGACCCAGTACTTC. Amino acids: CASSQIQNQETQYF.

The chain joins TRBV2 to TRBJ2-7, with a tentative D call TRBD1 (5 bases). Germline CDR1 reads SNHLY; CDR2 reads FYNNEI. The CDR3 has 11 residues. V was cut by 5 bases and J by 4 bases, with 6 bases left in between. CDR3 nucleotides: TGTGCCAGCAGTCCAGGGTACGAGCAGTACTTC. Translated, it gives CASSPGYEQYF.

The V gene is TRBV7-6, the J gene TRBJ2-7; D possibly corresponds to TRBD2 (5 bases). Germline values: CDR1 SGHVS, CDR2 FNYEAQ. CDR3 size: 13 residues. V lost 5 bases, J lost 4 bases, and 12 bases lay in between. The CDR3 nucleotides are TGTGCCAGCAGCCCGGAGGTGGGATACGAGCAGTACTTC. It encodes CASSPEVGYEQYF.

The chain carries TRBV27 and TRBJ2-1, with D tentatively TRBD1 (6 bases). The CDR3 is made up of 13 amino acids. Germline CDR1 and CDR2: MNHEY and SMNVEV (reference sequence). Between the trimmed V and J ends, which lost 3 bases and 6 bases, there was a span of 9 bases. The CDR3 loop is CASSFGRGNEQFF. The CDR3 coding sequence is TGTGCCAGCAGTTTCGGCAGGGGCAATGAGCAGTTCTTC.

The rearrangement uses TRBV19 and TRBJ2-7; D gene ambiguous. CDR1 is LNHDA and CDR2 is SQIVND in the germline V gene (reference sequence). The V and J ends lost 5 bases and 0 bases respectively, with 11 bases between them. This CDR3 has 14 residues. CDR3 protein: CASSAAWGSYEQYF. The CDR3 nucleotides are TGTGCCAGTAGTGCCGCATGGGGCTCCTACGAGCAGTACTTC.

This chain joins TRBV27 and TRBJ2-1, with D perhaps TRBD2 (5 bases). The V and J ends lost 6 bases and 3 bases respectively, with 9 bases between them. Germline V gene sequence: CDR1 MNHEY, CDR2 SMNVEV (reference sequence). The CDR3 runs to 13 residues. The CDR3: CASSPGVYNEQFF. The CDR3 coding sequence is TGTGCCAGCAGCCCCGGGGTCTACAATGAGCAGTTCTTC.